This TCR beta chain was recorded in a study of shared clonotypes between healthy human individuals (dated by TCRdb to 2018 to 2021). With respect to the entire study: Two women and three men aged 18 to 49 years were included in the cohort. Different laboratories and diverse techniques were used to prepare libraries and sequence TCR repertoires, to increase sequencing depth and limit assay-specific biases. To estimate repertoire size and how much clonotype sharing occurs between individuals, the study deeply sequenced the blood TCR repertoires of roughly 5 healthy adults. For each donor, three plates each were used for CD4 naive and CD4 memory, two plates were used for CD8 naive, and one plate was used for CD8 memory. Per donor, leukapheresis produced somewhere between about 0.9 and 9 billion PBMCs. The paper's findings and limits, for the study overall: The genetic and exposure-history diversity represented was limited by the small number of donors. About 5% of naive CD4, roughly 3.6% of naive CD8, roughly 2.4% of memory CD4, and approximately 0.4% of memory CD8 clonotypes were shared across a few donors. Compared with non-shared clonotypes, clonotypes shared by all four sorted-subset donors had higher generation probabilities. Even with the large sequencing depth, rarefaction of the sorted-subset datasets indicated that sequencing was incomplete. Naive subsets generally had larger estimated clonotype richness than memory subsets. Sampling was limited to blood, and TCR repertoires in tissue likely differ from TCR repertoires in blood. Pairwise subsampling indicated that sequencing depth was expected to affect the degree of clonotype sharing among donors.

Relative to germline, V is 3 bases shorter and J is 6 bases shorter, with 9 bases between their ends. From its cysteine to its phenylalanine, the CDR3 spans 12 amino acids. The sequence is cut down to CDR3 DNA, 36 bases in frame from base 1. Sequences MDHEN (CDR1) and SYDVKM (CDR2) are obtained from the germline V gene. Points on this clone: What this receptor recognizes is not known. No much larger clone exists at a distance of one base, and base qualities are not known.

Using the deep immunoSEQ assay, TCR CDR3 regions were amplified from genomic DNA by multiplex PCR. For each cell subset, the extracted genomic DNA was distributed evenly across all wells of several immunoSEQ 96-well plates, and each plate served as one replicate. For sorted subsets, approximately 200 ng of genomic DNA, equivalent to some 30,000 T cell genomes, went into each replicate PCR. Purified libraries were measured with a Qubit 3.0 fluorometer, size-checked on a Bioanalyzer 2100, and measured again with the KAPA Library Quantification kit. A separate single-read 150-cycle Illumina NextSeq 550 flow cell was used to sequence each immunoSEQ 96-well plate. In the authors' own workflow: The immunoSEQ output contained only junctional sequences without quality scores, so filtering could not match that applied to full-length reads. Sequences were annotated with PyIR, a Python wrapper for IgBLAST v1.9, using IMGT germline references to assign V/J genes and CDR3. Reads were filtered out if the reads had weak V/J assignments (E-value above 1e-6), no CDR3, stop codons, out-of-frame junctions, or ambiguous translated residues. A V3J clonotype was defined by an identical inferred V gene, J gene, and CDR3 amino acid sequence. The percentage overlap between two repertoires was calculated by dividing the number of shared unique clonotypes by the size of the smaller repertoire. Richness of each repertoire was evaluated using RTK rarefaction, the Chao1 estimator, and Recon v2.1 estimates of unobserved clonotypes. For all TCRbeta clonotypes obtained by the gDNA method from a few donors, generation probabilities were computed with OLGA. Imported from immuneACCESS, the table was reduced by TCRdb to in-frame sequences with V and J called. These copies leave out some clones; in studies compared against another copy, an unresolved V gene accounts for under half, and the cause of the remainder is not known. V and J calls and clone size are as listed in that table; D and trimming were resolved from the DNA. The sample table lists about 1.5 million clones, roughly 97% of them with a count of one. Of the sample, more than 0.9% falls within the top ten clones.

The donors were healthy, HIV-negative adults who had no recently reported acute infections or vaccinations. Only Caucasian adults living in Nashville, Tennessee, USA were represented among the donors. CD4+ T cells were enriched by magnetic negative selection, after which naive cells were positively selected on CD45RA and the negative fraction was taken as the memory subset. Blood was collected by leukapheresis, and PBMCs were isolated by Ficoll-Histopaque density gradient centrifugation and then cryopreserved in liquid nitrogen vapor phase. Purity and quantity of every magnetically sorted T cell population were checked by analytical flow cytometry. From each sorted fraction, genomic DNA was isolated and quantified by UV absorbance on a Nanodrop 2000c.

This TCR derives from a man aged 25-45 years in good health. The rearrangement combines TRBV28 with TRBJ2-7; the best D guess is TRBD2, with 6 bases matching. The sequenced material came from naive CD4+ T cells sorted from blood. The cell subset or site label corresponds to: CD45RA+ positively selected. DNA sequence: TGTGCCAGCAGTTTGACGACTAGCGAGCAGTACTTC. The translation is CASSLTTSEQYF.